Sequencing of this TCR beta chain was carried out in a study of technical replicates of blood from several donors. The CDR3 is 16 amino acids. V shed 2 bases, J shed 8 bases, and the junction held 6 bases outside the gene matches. CDR1 and CDR2 (germline): SGHRS, YFSETQ. The assay was immunoSEQ multiplex PCR, and TCRdb's table has in-frame clones only and misses some. The sample records just over 70,000 clones, approximately 93% being singletons. The chain recombines TRBV5-1 with TRBJ2-1, with TRBD2 matching over 14 bases. The sequencing input was T cells isolated from PBMCs. The source of this sequence is a human donor in good health. Here the CDR3 reads CASSFRLAGGRDEQFF. The CDR3 coding sequence is TGCGCCAGCAGCTTTCGACTAGCGGGAGGGAGGGATGAGCAGTTCTTC. The full variable domain, rest sourced from reference TRBV5-1 and TRBJ2-1, is KAGVTQTPRYLIKTRGQQVTLSCSPISGHRSVSWYQQTPGQGLQFLFEYFSETQRNKGNFPGRFSGRQFSNSRSEMNVSTLELGDSALYLCASSFRLAGGRDEQFFGPGTRLTVL.